These 7 T cell receptor beta chains came from one sample sequenced in a study of radiation and T cells in renal cell carcinoma. Produced via immunoSEQ multiplex PCR; TCRdb's table is partial and in-frame only. The repertoire consists of approximately 90,000 clones, with 75% to 90% occurring once and the leading ten covering almost 8%. Time point meaning: baseline pretreatment blood. Treatment specified: 15 Gy SBRT to primary tumor, nephrectomy 4 weeks later. The sequencing here drew on blood, taken from a patient whose treatment included radiotherapy and nephrectomy. The source of these receptors is a middle-aged man with renal cell carcinoma.

This rearrangement joins TRBV5-5 to TRBJ2-6; TRBD1 matches 8 bases. With 1 base clipped from V and 1 base from J, the junction kept 7 bases outside the gene matches. Looked up from germline, CDR1 is SGHKS and CDR2 is YYEKEE (reference sequence). This CDR3 has 18 amino acids. CDR3 in DNA: TGTGCCAGCAGCTTGAGAGACAGGGGTTTTTCTGGGGCCAACGTCCTGACTTTC. Its translation: CASSLRDRGFSGANVLTF.

A word on this clone: At the DNA level, this CDR3 is encoded by other sequences in the same sample as well. V and J are TRBV5-1 and TRBJ2-5; no firm D call. V shed 0 bases and J shed 3 bases, with 0 bases lying between them. CDR3 size: 11 residues. Germline assignment: CDR1 SGHRS and CDR2 YFSETQ. CDR3 DNA: TGCGCCAGCAGCTTGGAAGAGACCCAGTACTTC. Translated: CASSLEETQYF.

The J gene is TRBJ1-1, the V gene TRBV6-5, with 7 bases aligning to TRBD1. Germline trimming cut 6 bases from V and 1 base from J; bases unmatched to any gene: 5. CDR1 MNHEY and CDR2 SVGAGI come from the germline V gene. The CDR3 extends over 14 amino acids. CDR3 sequence (DNA): TGTGCCAGCAGCCCCCGGGACAGGAACACTGAAGCTTTCTTT. It translates to CASSPRDRNTEAFF.

This chain links TRBV11-3 with TRBJ2-1, with D perhaps TRBD1 or TRBD2 (5 bases each). The V end was cut by 1 base, the J end by 3 bases, with 10 bases between. The CDR3 contains 15 residues. Germline lookup yields CDR1 SGHNT and CDR2 YENEEA. The CDR3 loop is CASSLAGALYNEQFF. In nucleotides, the CDR3 is TGTGCCAGCAGCTTAGCCGGGGCACTCTACAATGAGCAGTTCTTC.

In its sample, this clone was seen once. V and J are TRBV7-9 and TRBJ2-7; D is ambiguous. Between the trimmed V and J ends, which lost 5 bases and 4 bases, there was a span of 18 bases. The CDR3 contains 15 residues. Germline CDR1 and CDR2: SEHNR and FQNEAQ (reference sequence). The CDR3 DNA sequence: TGTGCCAGCAGCCCCCTGGACCTCCTACAATACGAGCAGTACTTC. Encoded protein: CASSPLDLLQYEQYF.

V usage is TRBV18 and J usage is TRBJ2-5, with 11 bases lining up with TRBD2. The CDR3 contains 17 residues. The germline CDR1 and CDR2 sequences are KGHSH and LQKENI. J gave up 4 bases and V 1 base, and 8 bases lay outside the gene matches. The CDR3 here is CASSPRSLAGVGETQYF. The CDR3 DNA is TGTGCCAGCTCACCACGGTCACTAGCGGGAGTCGGAGAGACCCAGTACTTC.

In this sample, this clone turned up once. This chain links TRBV10-3 with TRBJ1-2; possible D gene TRBD1, 5 bases. The germline V gene encodes CDR1 ENHRY and CDR2 SYGVKD. The length of the CDR3 is 13 residues. The V end lost 6 bases, the J end lost 0 bases, and 8 bases lay between the germline ends. The CDR3 DNA sequence: TGTGCCATCAGCGACAGTACTAACTATGGCTACACCTTC. This encodes CAISDSTNYGYTF.